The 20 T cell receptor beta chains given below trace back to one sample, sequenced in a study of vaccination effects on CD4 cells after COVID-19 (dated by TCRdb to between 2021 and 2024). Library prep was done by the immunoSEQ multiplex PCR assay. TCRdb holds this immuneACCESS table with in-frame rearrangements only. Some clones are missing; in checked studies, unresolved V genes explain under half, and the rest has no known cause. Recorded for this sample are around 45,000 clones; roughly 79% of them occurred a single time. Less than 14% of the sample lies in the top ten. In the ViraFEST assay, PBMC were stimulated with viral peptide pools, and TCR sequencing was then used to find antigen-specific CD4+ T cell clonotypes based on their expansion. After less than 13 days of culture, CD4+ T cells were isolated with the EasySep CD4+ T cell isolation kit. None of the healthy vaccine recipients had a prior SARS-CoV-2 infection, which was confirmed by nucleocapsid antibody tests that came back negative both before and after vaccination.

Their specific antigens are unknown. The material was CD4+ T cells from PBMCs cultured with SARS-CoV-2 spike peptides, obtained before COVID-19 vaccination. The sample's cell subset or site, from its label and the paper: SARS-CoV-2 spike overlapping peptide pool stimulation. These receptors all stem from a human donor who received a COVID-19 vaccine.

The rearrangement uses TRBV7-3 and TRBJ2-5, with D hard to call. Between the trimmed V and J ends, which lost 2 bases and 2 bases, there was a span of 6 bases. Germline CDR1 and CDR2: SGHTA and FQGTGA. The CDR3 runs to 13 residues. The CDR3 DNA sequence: TGTGCCAGCAGCTTAGGACCGCAAGAGACCCAGTACTTC. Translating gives CASSLGPQETQYF.

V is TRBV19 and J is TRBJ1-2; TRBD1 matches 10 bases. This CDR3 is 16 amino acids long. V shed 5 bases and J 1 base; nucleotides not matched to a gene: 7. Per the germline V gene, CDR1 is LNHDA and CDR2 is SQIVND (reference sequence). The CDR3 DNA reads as TGTGCCAGTAGTTCCCGGGACAGGGGAGGTAACTATGGCTACACCTTC. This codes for CASSSRDRGGNYGYTF.

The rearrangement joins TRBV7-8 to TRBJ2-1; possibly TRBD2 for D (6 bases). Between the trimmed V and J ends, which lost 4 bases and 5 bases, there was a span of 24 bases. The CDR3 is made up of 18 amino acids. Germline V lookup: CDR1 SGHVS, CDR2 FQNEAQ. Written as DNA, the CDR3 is TGTGCCAGCAGCTCAAAGTGGAGCGGAGGGCGGGGACACAATGAGCAGTTCTTC. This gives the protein CASSSKWSGGRGHNEQFF.

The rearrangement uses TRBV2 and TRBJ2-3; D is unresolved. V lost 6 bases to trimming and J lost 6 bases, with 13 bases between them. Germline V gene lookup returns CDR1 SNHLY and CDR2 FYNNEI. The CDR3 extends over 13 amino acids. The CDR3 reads CASRVGLGDTQYF. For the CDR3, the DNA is TGTGCCAGCAGGGTCGGGTTGGGTGATACGCAGTATTTT.

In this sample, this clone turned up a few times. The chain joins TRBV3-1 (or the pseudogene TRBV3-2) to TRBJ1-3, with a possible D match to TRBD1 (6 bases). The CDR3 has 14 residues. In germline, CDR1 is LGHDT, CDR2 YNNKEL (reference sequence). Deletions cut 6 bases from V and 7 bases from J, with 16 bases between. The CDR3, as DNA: TGTGCCAGCAGACGTACAGGGTTTAGGAACACCATATATTTT. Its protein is CASRRTGFRNTIYF.

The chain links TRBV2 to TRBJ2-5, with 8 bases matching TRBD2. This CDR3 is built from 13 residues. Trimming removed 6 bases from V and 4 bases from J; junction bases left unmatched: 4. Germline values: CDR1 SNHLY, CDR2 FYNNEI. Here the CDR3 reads CASSPGTRETQYF. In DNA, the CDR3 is TGTGCCAGCAGCCCCGGGACTAGAGAGACCCAGTACTTC. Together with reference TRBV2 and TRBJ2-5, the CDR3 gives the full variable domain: EPEVTQTPSHQVTQMGQEVILRCVPISNHLYFYWYRQILGQKVEFLVSFYNNEISEKSEIFDDQFSVERPDGSNFTLKIRSTKLEDSAMYFCASSPGTRETQYFGPGTRLLVL.

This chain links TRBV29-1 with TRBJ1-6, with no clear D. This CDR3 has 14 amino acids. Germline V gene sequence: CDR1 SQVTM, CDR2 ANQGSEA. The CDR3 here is CGGLENPYNSPLHF. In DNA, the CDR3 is TGCGGCGGCTTAGAGAACCCCTATAATTCACCCCTCCACTTT.

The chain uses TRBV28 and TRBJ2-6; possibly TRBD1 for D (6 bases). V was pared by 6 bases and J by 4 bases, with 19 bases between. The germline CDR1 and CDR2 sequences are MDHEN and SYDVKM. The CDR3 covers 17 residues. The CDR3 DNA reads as TGTGCCAGCAGGACCGGACAGATTTTTGGCGGGGCCAACGTCCTGACTTTC. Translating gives CASRTGQIFGGANVLTF.

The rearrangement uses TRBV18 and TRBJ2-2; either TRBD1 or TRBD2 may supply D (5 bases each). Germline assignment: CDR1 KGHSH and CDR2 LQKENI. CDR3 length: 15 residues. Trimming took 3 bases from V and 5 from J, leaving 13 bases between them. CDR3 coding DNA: TGTGCCAGCTCACCCACTCAGGGCGGGACCGGGGAGCTGTTTTTT. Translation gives CASSPTQGGTGELFF.

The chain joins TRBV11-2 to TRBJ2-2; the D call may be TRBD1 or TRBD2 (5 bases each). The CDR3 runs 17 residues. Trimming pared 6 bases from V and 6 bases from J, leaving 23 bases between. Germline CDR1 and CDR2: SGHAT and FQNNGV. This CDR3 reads CASREVRDPIIPGELFF. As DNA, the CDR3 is TGTGCCAGCAGGGAGGTACGGGACCCGATAATCCCCGGGGAGCTGTTTTTT.

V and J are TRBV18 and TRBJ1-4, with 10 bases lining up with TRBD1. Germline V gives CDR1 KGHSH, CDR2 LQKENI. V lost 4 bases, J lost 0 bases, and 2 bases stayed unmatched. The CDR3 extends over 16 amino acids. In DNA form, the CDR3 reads TGTGCCAGCTCACTTGGACAGGGGGCAACTAATGAAAAACTGTTTTTT. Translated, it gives CASSLGQGATNEKLFF. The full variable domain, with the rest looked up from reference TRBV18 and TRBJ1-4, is NAGVMQNPRHLVRRRGQEARLRCSPMKGHSHVYWYRQLPEEGLKFMVYLQKENIIDESGMPKERFSAEFPKEGPSILRIQQVVRGDSAAYFCASSLGQGATNEKLFFGSGTQLSVL.

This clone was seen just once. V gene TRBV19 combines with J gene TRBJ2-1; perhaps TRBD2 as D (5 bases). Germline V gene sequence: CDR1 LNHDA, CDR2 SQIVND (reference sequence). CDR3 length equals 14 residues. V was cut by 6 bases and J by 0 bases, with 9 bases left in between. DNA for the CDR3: TGTGCCAGTAGAATGGGGAGCTCCTACAATGAGCAGTTCTTC. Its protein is CASRMGSSYNEQFF. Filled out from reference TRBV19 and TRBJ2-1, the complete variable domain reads DGGITQSPKYLFRKEGQNVTLSCEQNLNHDAMYWYRQDPGQGLRLIYYSQIVNDFQKGDIAEGYSVSREKKESFPLTVTSAQKNPTAFYLCASRMGSSYNEQFFGPGTRLTVL.

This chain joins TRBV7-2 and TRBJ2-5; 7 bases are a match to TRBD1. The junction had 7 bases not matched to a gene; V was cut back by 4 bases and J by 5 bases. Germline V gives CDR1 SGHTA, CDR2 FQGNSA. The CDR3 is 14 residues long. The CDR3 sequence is CASSSDRAMETQYF. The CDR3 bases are TGTGCCAGCAGCTCAGACAGGGCCATGGAGACCCAGTACTTC.

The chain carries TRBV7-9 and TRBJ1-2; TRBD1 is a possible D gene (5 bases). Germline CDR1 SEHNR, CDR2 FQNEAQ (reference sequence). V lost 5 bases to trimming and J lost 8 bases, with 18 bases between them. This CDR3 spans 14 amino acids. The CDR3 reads CASSPDGAYRGYTF. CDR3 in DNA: TGTGCCAGCAGCCCCGACGGGGCCTATAGGGGCTACACCTTC.

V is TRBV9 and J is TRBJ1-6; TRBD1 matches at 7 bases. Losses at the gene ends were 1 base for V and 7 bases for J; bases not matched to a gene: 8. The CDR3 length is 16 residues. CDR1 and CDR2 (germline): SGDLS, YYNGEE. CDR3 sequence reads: CASSVQAGGSNSPLHF. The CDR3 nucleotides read TGTGCCAGCAGCGTACAGGCAGGGGGTAGCAATTCACCCCTCCACTTT.

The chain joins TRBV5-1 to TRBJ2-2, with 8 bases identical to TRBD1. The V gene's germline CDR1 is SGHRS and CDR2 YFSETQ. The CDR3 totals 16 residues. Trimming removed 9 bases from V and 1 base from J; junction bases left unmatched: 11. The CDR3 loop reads CAIKDPGTGNTGELFF. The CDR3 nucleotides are TGCGCCATCAAGGACCCCGGGACAGGGAACACCGGGGAGCTGTTTTTT.

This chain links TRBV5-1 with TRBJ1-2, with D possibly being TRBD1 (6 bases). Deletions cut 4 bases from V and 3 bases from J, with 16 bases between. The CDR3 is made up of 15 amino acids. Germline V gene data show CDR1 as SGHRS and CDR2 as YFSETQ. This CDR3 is CASSLQPGQDYGYTF. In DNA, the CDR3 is TGCGCCAGCAGCCTGCAACCGGGACAAGACTATGGCTACACCTTC.

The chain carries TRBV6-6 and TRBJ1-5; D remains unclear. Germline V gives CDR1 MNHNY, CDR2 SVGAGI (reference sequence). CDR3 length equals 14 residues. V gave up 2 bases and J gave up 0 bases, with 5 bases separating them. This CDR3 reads CASSYGVSNQPQHF. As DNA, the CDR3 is TGTGCCAGCAGTTACGGCGTTAGCAATCAGCCCCAGCATTTT.

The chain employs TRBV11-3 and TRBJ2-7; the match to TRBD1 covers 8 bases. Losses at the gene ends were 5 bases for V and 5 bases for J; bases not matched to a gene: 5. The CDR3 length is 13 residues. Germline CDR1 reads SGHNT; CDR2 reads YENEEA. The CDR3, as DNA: TGTGCCAGCAGCAAGGAGACAGGGGACGAGCAGTACGTC. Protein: CASSKETGDEQYV.

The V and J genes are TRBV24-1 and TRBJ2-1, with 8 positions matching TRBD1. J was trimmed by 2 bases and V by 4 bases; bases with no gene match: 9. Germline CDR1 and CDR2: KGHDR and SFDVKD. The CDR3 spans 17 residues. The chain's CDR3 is CATSDTGGTPPYNEQFF. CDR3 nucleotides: TGTGCCACCAGTGACACAGGGGGAACTCCTCCCTACAATGAGCAGTTCTTC.